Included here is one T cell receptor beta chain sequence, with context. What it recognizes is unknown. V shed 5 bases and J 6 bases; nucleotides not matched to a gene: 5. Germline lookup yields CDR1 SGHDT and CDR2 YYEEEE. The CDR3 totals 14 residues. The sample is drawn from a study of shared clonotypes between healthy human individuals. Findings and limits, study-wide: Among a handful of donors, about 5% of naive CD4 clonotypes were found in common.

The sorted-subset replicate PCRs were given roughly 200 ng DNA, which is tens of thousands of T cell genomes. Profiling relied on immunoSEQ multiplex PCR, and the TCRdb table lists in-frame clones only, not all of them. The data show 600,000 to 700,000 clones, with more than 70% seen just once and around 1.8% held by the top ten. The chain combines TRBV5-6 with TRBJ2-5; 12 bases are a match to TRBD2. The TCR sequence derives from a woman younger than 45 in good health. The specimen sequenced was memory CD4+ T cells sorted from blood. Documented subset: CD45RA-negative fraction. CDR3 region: CASRMTSGSQTQYF. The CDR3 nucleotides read TGTGCCAGCAGAATGACTAGCGGGAGTCAGACCCAGTACTTC.